This passage covers 8 T cell receptor beta chains from one sample sequenced in a study of T cells in Graves' hyperthyroidism and ophthalmopathy. It was RNA transcripts that yielded the amplified TCR beta CDR3 regions. TCR CDR3 underwent first-round RT-PCR with the HTBI primer set. TCRdb fed the multiplex PCR reads into MiXCR, producing one record per CDR3 protein. Among roughly 800,000 distinct CDR3 sequences listed, roughly 40% were seen once. The sequencing input was blood. These receptors were collected from a man in his late teens or twenties with Graves' hyperthyroidism.

The V gene is TRBV12-3 or TRBV12-4, the J gene TRBJ2-5, with D unclear. Trimming pared 6 bases from V and 8 bases from J, leaving 7 bases between. The CDR3 sequence is 10 residues long. CDR3: CASRWETQYF. The CDR3 coding sequence is TGTGCCAGCAGATGGGAAACCCAGTACTTC.

This clonotype was seen a few times. The rearrangement links TRBV9 to TRBJ2-2; no reliable D call. The V gene lost 0 bases and the J gene lost 1 base, with 4 bases spanning the gap. The CDR3 sequence is 14 residues long. From germline, CDR1 is SGDLS and CDR2 YYNGEE. The CDR3 protein is CASSVEVNTGELFF. CDR3 in DNA: TGTGCCAGCAGCGTAGAGGTGAACACCGGGGAGCTGTTTTTT.

J is TRBJ1-1 and V is TRBV20-1; D not certain. The CDR3 consists of 12 residues. The germline V and J ends were trimmed by 0 bases and 5 bases, with 7 bases remaining between them. In germline, CDR1 is DFQATT, CDR2 SNEGSKA (reference sequence). As DNA, the CDR3 is TGCAGTGCTAGAGATCCTAGGACTGAAGCTTTCTTT. Translation gives CSARDPRTEAFF.

This clonotype was counted at least ten times. The chain has TRBV7-2 and TRBJ2-7; a weak D match, TRBD2 (6 bases). Germline lookup yields CDR1 SGHTA and CDR2 FQGNSA. The CDR3 covers 13 residues. The V end was cut by 0 bases, the J end by 5 bases, with 8 bases between. For the CDR3, the DNA is TGTGCCAGCAGCTTAGCGAGGGAGGACGAGCAGTACTTC. Translating gives CASSLAREDEQYF.

This clonotype was found a few times. The V call is TRBV19, the J call TRBJ2-5; 13 bases agree with TRBD2. V gave up 6 bases and J gave up 3 bases; unmatched junction bases: 10. The germline V gene has CDR1 LNHDA and CDR2 SQIVND (reference sequence). CDR3 size: 17 residues. In DNA form, the CDR3 reads TGTGCCAGTAGCCAACCCGGACTAGCGGGAGTGGAAGAGACCCAGTACTTC. Translated, it gives CASSQPGLAGVEETQYF.

The sample holds one count of this clonotype. One end of the junction does not line up with germline, which may come from a read error. The gene calls are TRBV2 and TRBJ1-6; no reliable D call. The CDR3 has 14 amino acids. In germline, CDR1 is SNHLY, CDR2 FYNNEI. For the CDR3, the DNA is TGTACCAGCAGCCCGACGGATTATAATTCACCCCTCCACTTT. Its translation is CTSSPTDYNSPLHF.

V and J are TRBV10-3 and TRBJ1-2, with unresolved D. Germline-derived CDR1 and CDR2 are ENHRY and SYGVKD. The CDR3 length is 14 residues. The germline V and J ends were trimmed by 5 bases and 0 bases, with 10 bases remaining between them. The CDR3 region is CAISPSPANYGYTF. CDR3 in DNA: TGTGCCATCAGTCCCAGTCCGGCTAACTATGGCTACACCTTC.

This clonotype occurred many times. V usage is TRBV29-1 and J usage is TRBJ2-7; weak D call: TRBD1 (6 bases). Germline-derived CDR1 and CDR2 are SQVTM and ANQGSEA. V was pared by 1 base and J by 2 bases, with 9 bases between. The CDR3 loop spans 13 amino acids. The CDR3 DNA reads TGCAGCGTTGAAGGGACAGATACCTACGAGCAGTACTTC. This sequence encodes CSVEGTDTYEQYF.